Below are 30 T cell receptor beta chains sequenced from a single sample in a study of CD4+ T cells in melanoma. TCRdb's table, derived via immunoSEQ multiplex PCR, lists solely in-frame clones and lacks some. The top ten clones hold around 5.4% of a sample with roughly 18,000 clones, roughly four fifths of them seen once. The sample comprised cells from a culture (not recorded whether cultured in vitro). The receptors here all came from a human donor with melanoma.

This clone turned up a few times. The rearrangement links TRBV6-5 to TRBJ2-7; 7 bases align to TRBD1. The ends lost 5 bases at V and 6 bases at J; junction bases unmatched: 4. The CDR3 spans 12 residues. Germline V CDR1 and CDR2: MNHEY, SVGAGI. This CDR3 is CASSNRGSEQYF. The CDR3 region has the DNA TGTGCCAGCAGTAACAGGGGCAGCGAGCAGTACTTC.

The chain recombines TRBV5-1 with TRBJ1-1, with no clear D. V gave up 2 bases and J gave up 1 base, with 12 bases separating them. CDR3 length equals 15 residues. CDR1 and CDR2 from the germline V gene are SGHRS and YFSETQ. CDR3 sequence reads: CASSLFDIKNTEAFF. CDR3 bases: TGCGCCAGCAGCTTATTCGATATAAAGAACACTGAAGCTTTCTTT.

The chain has TRBV5-1 and TRBJ1-4; 10 bases are shared with TRBD1. CDR1 SGHRS and CDR2 YFSETQ come from the germline V gene. The CDR3 spans 15 residues. The junction had 6 bases not matched to a gene; V was cut back by 0 bases and J by 10 bases. The DNA of the CDR3 is TGCGCCAGCAGCTTGGCTCCGGGACAGGGGTTAAAACTGTTTTTT. It translates to CASSLAPGQGLKLFF.

The genes are TRBV5-4 and TRBJ2-5; 9 positions match TRBD2. The junction had 5 bases not matched to a gene; V was cut back by 1 base and J by 1 base. CDR1 is SGHNT and CDR2 is YYREEE in the germline V gene (reference sequence). The CDR3 sequence is 16 residues long. CDR3 sequence (DNA): TGTGCCAGCAGCTTGTCCCCAGCGGGGGGCCAAGAGACCCAGTACTTC. Its translation is CASSLSPAGGQETQYF.

The chain is built from TRBV6-6 and TRBJ2-3; 8 bases map to TRBD2. This CDR3 region has 15 residues. Germline CDR1 reads MNHNY; CDR2 reads SVGAGI (reference sequence). V was clipped by 6 bases and J by 3 bases; unmatched bases: 8. This CDR3 is CASRAERGSTDTQYF. Here the CDR3 DNA reads TGTGCCAGCAGGGCAGAGCGGGGGTCTACAGATACGCAGTATTTT.

V is TRBV5-1 and J is TRBJ1-2; 11 bases agree with TRBD1. With 1 base clipped from V and 7 bases from J, the junction kept 6 bases outside the gene matches. In germline, CDR1 is SGHRS, CDR2 YFSETQ. The CDR3 covers 15 residues. The CDR3 DNA is TGCGCCAGCAGCTTGACGGACAGGGGGCAAGCTGGCTACACCTTC. This sequence encodes CASSLTDRGQAGYTF.

J is TRBJ1-2 and V is TRBV19; the D is unclear. CDR3 length: 12 amino acids. Trimming stripped 6 bases from V and 7 bases from J, with 12 bases between. Germline CDR1 is LNHDA and CDR2 is SQIVND (reference sequence). CDR3 sequence: CASSTGLGGYTF. The CDR3 DNA reads TGTGCCAGTAGCACGGGTTTAGGTGGCTACACCTTC.

This chain joins TRBV2 and TRBJ2-5; TRBD2 matches 12 bases. Germline V gene lookup returns CDR1 SNHLY and CDR2 FYNNEI. The CDR3 contains 14 residues. Trimming at V came to 7 bases and at J to 5 bases, leaving 5 bases not matched to a gene. CDR3 residues: CASNRLAGDETQYF. The CDR3 nucleotides are TGTGCCAGCAACAGACTAGCGGGGGATGAGACCCAGTACTTC.

The chain has TRBV7-9 and TRBJ1-2; a possible D gene is TRBD1 (6 bases). Trimming removed 2 bases at V and 0 bases at J, with 10 bases between. From germline, CDR1 is SEHNR and CDR2 FQNEAQ (reference sequence). The CDR3 is 15 amino acids. Here the CDR3 reads CASSLRTAANYGYTF. CDR3 nucleotide sequence: TGTGCCAGCAGCTTACGGACAGCAGCTAACTATGGCTACACCTTC.

The V gene is TRBV5-4, the J gene TRBJ2-2; 9 bases map to TRBD1. Looked up from germline, CDR1 is SGHNT and CDR2 is YYREEE (reference sequence). The CDR3 covers 16 residues. The J segment lost 1 base and the V segment lost 4 bases, leaving 5 bases of the junction unmatched. CDR3 in DNA: TGTGCCAGCAGCACTCCGGACAGGGGGAACACCGGGGAGCTGTTTTTT. This codes for CASSTPDRGNTGELFF.

The gene calls are TRBV10-3 and TRBJ2-7; D gene uncertain. Germline CDR1 ENHRY, CDR2 SYGVKD. The V end lost 4 bases, the J end lost 3 bases, and 10 bases lay between the germline ends. This CDR3 has 13 residues. This chain's CDR3 is CAISGPKGYEQYF. The CDR3 DNA reads as TGTGCCATCAGTGGACCTAAGGGCTACGAGCAGTACTTC.

This clone was recorded a few times. The gene calls are TRBV7-9 and TRBJ2-2, with TRBD2 as a possible D gene (6 bases). This CDR3 region has 17 residues. From germline, CDR1 is SEHNR and CDR2 FQNEAQ (reference sequence). Trimming removed 2 bases from V and 3 bases from J, with 16 bases in between. The CDR3 nucleotides read TGTGCCAGCAGCTTACGCGTCCGACAGCGGGACACCGGGGAGCTGTTTTTT. Translation: CASSLRVRQRDTGELFF.

The chain couples TRBV7-2 to TRBJ1-5, with 7 bases fitting TRBD1. Germline CDR1 is SGHTA and CDR2 is FQGNSA. The CDR3 contains 15 residues. With V trimmed by 3 bases and J by 5 bases, 7 bases remained unmatched. The CDR3: CASSFRSGGDQPQHF. DNA of the CDR3: TGTGCCAGCAGCTTTCGGTCAGGGGGTGATCAGCCCCAGCATTTT.

This chain joins TRBV6-1 and TRBJ2-2; TRBD2 aligns across 16 bases. V lost 3 bases to trimming and J lost 5 bases; unmatched junction nucleotides: 0. The CDR3 consists of 16 residues. Germline values: CDR1 MNHNS, CDR2 SASEGT. CDR3 in DNA: TGTGCCAGCAGTGAGGGACTAGCGGGGGGGACCGGGGAGCTGTTTTTT. Translating it yields CASSEGLAGGTGELFF.

V and J are TRBV7-9 and TRBJ2-5, with D possibly being TRBD1 (5 bases). Trimming pared 2 bases from V and 4 bases from J, leaving 5 bases between. CDR1 SEHNR and CDR2 FQNEAQ come from the germline V gene (reference sequence). The CDR3 has 12 residues. CDR3 protein: CASSLQGETQYF. The CDR3 region has the DNA TGTGCCAGCAGCTTACAGGGAGAGACCCAGTACTTC.

V gene TRBV7-6 combines with J gene TRBJ2-2; the D call may be TRBD1 or TRBD2 (5 bases each). The germline gives CDR1 SGHVS, CDR2 FNYEAQ. There are 16 residues in the CDR3. The V and J ends lost 4 bases and 7 bases respectively, with 19 bases between them. The CDR3 spells CASSSGALSRRGELFF. CDR3 nucleotide sequence: TGTGCCAGCAGCTCCGGGGCCCTTAGTCGTCGCGGGGAGCTGTTTTTT.

This clone was picked up one time. The chain links TRBV6-1 to TRBJ1-3, with 9 bases matching TRBD1. This CDR3 is 15 amino acids long. CDR1 is MNHNS and CDR2 is SASEGT in the germline V gene. Losses at the gene ends were 1 base for V and 8 bases for J; bases not matched to a gene: 6. The CDR3 is CASSEVVGQGDTIYF. CDR3 DNA sequence: TGTGCCAGCAGTGAAGTGGTGGGACAGGGAGACACCATATATTTT.

The V gene is TRBV7-3, the J gene TRBJ2-1; the D gene could be TRBD1 or TRBD2 (5 bases each). The CDR3 is 14 amino acids. Looked up from germline, CDR1 is SGHTA and CDR2 is FQGTGA. V was pared by 2 bases and J by 8 bases, with 13 bases between. CDR3 sequence reads: CASSLGTPTDEQFF. Here the CDR3 DNA reads TGTGCCAGCAGCTTAGGGACCCCGACCGATGAGCAGTTCTTC.

The chain combines TRBV19 with TRBJ2-3, with D possibly matching TRBD1 (5 bases). Looked up from germline, CDR1 is LNHDA and CDR2 is SQIVND (reference sequence). Trimming left V 8 bases short and J 5 bases short, with 17 bases between. The CDR3 spans 14 residues. In nucleotides, the CDR3 is TGTGCCAGTGCTCCGCTGGGGCACTTAGATACGCAGTATTTT. Its protein is CASAPLGHLDTQYF.

This clone was seen a handful of times. The chain is built from TRBV6-6 and TRBJ1-5; 7 nucleotides match TRBD1. Germline CDR1 MNHNY, CDR2 SVGAGI (reference sequence). V gave up 7 bases and J gave up 6 bases; unmatched junction bases: 6. The CDR3 consists of 13 residues. This CDR3 is CASKQGQSQPQHF. The CDR3 region has the DNA TGTGCCAGCAAACAGGGGCAAAGTCAGCCCCAGCATTTT.

The V and J genes are TRBV6-5 and TRBJ1-6; TRBD1 is a possible D gene (5 bases). Trimming shortened V by 6 bases and J by 9 bases, and 12 bases separated the two germline ends. The CDR3 consists of 13 residues. The germline CDR1 and CDR2 sequences are MNHEY and SVGAGI. The CDR3 loop reads CASRGIRGSPLHF. The CDR3 region has the DNA TGTGCCAGCAGAGGGATTAGGGGTTCACCCCTCCACTTT.

The V and J genes are TRBV7-2 and TRBJ1-1; the match to TRBD1 covers 8 bases. Germline V gene sequence: CDR1 SGHTA, CDR2 FQGNSA. Trimming took 3 bases from V and 5 from J; bases not matched to a gene: 8. The CDR3 totals 15 residues. CDR3 sequence (DNA): TGTGCCAGCAGCTTTGTAGGCAGGGGGCAAACTGAAGCTTTCTTT. This encodes CASSFVGRGQTEAFF.

Turning to this clone: Other DNA sequences in the same sample also yield this CDR3. The rearrangement joins TRBV5-1 to TRBJ2-3, with 9 bases aligning to TRBD1. Looked up from germline, CDR1 is SGHRS and CDR2 is YFSETQ. Losses at the gene ends were 0 bases for V and 2 bases for J; bases not matched to a gene: 1. The CDR3 contains 15 residues. CDR3 sequence reads: CASSLGDRATDTQYF. The DNA for the CDR3 is TGCGCCAGCAGCTTGGGGGACAGGGCCACAGATACGCAGTATTTT.

The chain combines TRBV4-1 with TRBJ2-7; D gene unclear. The CDR3 covers 16 residues. The germline gives CDR1 MGHRA, CDR2 YSYEKL. V gave up 4 bases and J gave up 1 base, with 17 bases separating them. The DNA of the CDR3 is TGCGCCAGCAGCCCGCGGCCAGGCCAAGAGTCCTACGAGCAGTACTTC. This codes for CASSPRPGQESYEQYF.

The chain joins TRBV9 to TRBJ1-3, with D unclear. In germline, CDR1 is SGDLS, CDR2 YYNGEE. Trimming took off 4 bases at V and 0 bases at J, with 5 bases between the two ends. The CDR3 length is 13 residues. CDR3 residues: CASSRYSGNTIYF. Here the CDR3 DNA reads TGTGCCAGCAGCCGATACTCTGGAAACACCATATATTTT.

V is TRBV7-9 and J is TRBJ1-2; no firm D call. This CDR3 has 15 amino acids. CDR1 is SEHNR, CDR2 FQNEAQ, per germline (reference sequence). The V gene lost 3 bases and the J gene lost 3 bases, with 14 bases spanning the gap. CDR3 sequence: CASSFTRAVDYGYTF. CDR3 nucleotide sequence: TGTGCCAGCAGCTTCACCCGCGCCGTAGACTATGGCTACACCTTC.

The chain uses TRBV14 and TRBJ1-2, with 9 bases lining up with TRBD1. Germline lookup yields CDR1 SGHDN and CDR2 FVKESK. V dropped 4 bases and J dropped 4; count of bases not matched to a gene: 4. The CDR3 has 14 amino acids. Here the CDR3 DNA reads TGTGCCAGCAGCCGGGACAGGGTCCTCTATGGCTACACCTTC. Translating it yields CASSRDRVLYGYTF.

The V gene is TRBV5-5, the J gene TRBJ2-7; 7 nucleotides align to TRBD1. This CDR3 comprises 16 residues. V lost 4 bases to trimming and J lost 7 bases; unmatched junction nucleotides: 17. Per germline, CDR1 SGHKS and CDR2 YYEKEE (reference sequence). The CDR3 DNA reads TGTGCCAGCAGCCTCATAGGTGGTCAGGGGGTGAGAGAGCAGTACTTC. As protein: CASSLIGGQGVREQYF.

This sequence joins TRBV6-1 and TRBJ1-1; D possibly corresponds to TRBD1 (5 bases). This CDR3 contains 13 residues. Trimming removed 6 bases from V and 3 bases from J, with 11 bases in between. Germline V CDR1 and CDR2: MNHNS, SASEGT. Written as DNA, the CDR3 is TGTGCCAGCAGAACAGGACCTCACACTGAAGCTTTCTTT. The encoded protein is CASRTGPHTEAFF.

The rearrangement links TRBV5-1 to TRBJ2-6; 7 bases are a match to TRBD1. The CDR3 length is 15 residues. The germline gives CDR1 SGHRS, CDR2 YFSETQ. V trimming: 3 bases; J trimming: 3 bases; junction bases outside the gene matches: 3. The chain's CDR3 is CASSSSGGGANVLTF. CDR3 in DNA: TGCGCCAGCAGCTCTTCAGGGGGTGGGGCCAACGTCCTGACTTTC.